Below are 25 T cell receptor beta chains sequenced from a single sample in a study of cytomegalovirus exposure and HLA in healthy donors. The repertoire was sequenced with immunoSEQ multiplex PCR; TCRdb's copy has only in-frame clones and lacks some. Of 200,000 to 250,000 clones listed, around 87% were seen once; the top ten hold 2% to 2.5%. Sample: PBMCs. These receptors came from a woman aged 18-30 years in good health and CMV-seropositive.

This clone has only one observation. The V gene is TRBV29-1, the J gene TRBJ1-1; D unclear. CDR1 and CDR2 from the germline V gene are SQVTM and ANQGSEA. The V end was cut by 3 bases, the J end by 6 bases, with 8 bases between. The CDR3 sequence is 11 residues long. The CDR3 protein is CSVEGRPEAFF. The CDR3 DNA follows: TGCAGCGTTGAGGGCAGGCCTGAAGCTTTCTTT.

This clone has a single count. The V call is TRBV27, the J call TRBJ2-7; D gene unclear. Germline-derived CDR1 and CDR2 are MNHEY and SMNVEV (reference sequence). This CDR3 spans 11 amino acids. V was trimmed by 6 bases and J by 1 base, leaving 4 bases between them. The CDR3 DNA reads as TGTGCCAGCAGCACATCCTACGAGCAGTACTTC. Its protein is CASSTSYEQYF.

The chain joins TRBV2 to TRBJ1-5; TRBD1 matches at 7 bases. The germline CDR1 and CDR2 sequences are SNHLY and FYNNEI. The CDR3 covers 15 residues. V was clipped by 6 bases and J by 2 bases; unmatched bases: 7. The CDR3 is CASSRDSIGNQPQHF. In nucleotides, the CDR3 is TGTGCCAGCAGCCGGGACAGTATCGGCAATCAGCCCCAGCATTTT.

The CDR3: CSAGTSNEQFF. DNA for the CDR3: TGCAGTGCTGGGACTAGCAATGAGCAGTTCTTC. This chain uses TRBV20-1 with TRBJ2-1; TRBD2 aligns across 8 bases. The germline V gene encodes CDR1 DFQATT and CDR2 SNEGSKA (reference sequence). J lost 6 bases, V lost 5 bases, and 0 bases had no gene match. The CDR3 covers 11 residues.

V and J are TRBV27 and TRBJ2-7; 9 nucleotides align to TRBD1. Germline values: CDR1 MNHEY, CDR2 SMNVEV (reference sequence). The junction had 28 bases not matched to a gene; V was cut back by 6 bases and J by 4 bases. CDR3 length: 21 residues. For the CDR3, the DNA is TGTGCCAGCAGCCCGCTACTAAGCGCGCCCTACTCACAGGGGGCTTATTACGAGCAGTACTTC. Translation: CASSPLLSAPYSQGAYYEQYF.

The rearrangement uses TRBV15 and TRBJ1-1; D is ambiguous. Trimming removed 4 bases at V and 3 bases at J, with 6 bases between. The CDR3 consists of 12 residues. From germline, CDR1 is LNHNV and CDR2 YYDKDF (reference sequence). Here the CDR3 DNA reads TGTGCCACCAGCAACCGGTACACTGAAGCTTTCTTT. Residues: CATSNRYTEAFF.

V and J are TRBV14 and TRBJ2-7; 11 bases fit TRBD2. Germline V gene data show CDR1 as SGHDN and CDR2 as FVKESK. With V trimmed by 4 bases and J by 1 base, 15 bases remained unmatched. This CDR3 is 19 amino acids long. The CDR3 DNA is TGTGCCAGCAGCCCCAGGACGGGACTAGCGGTATCACTGTCCTACGAGCAGTACTTC. Translation gives CASSPRTGLAVSLSYEQYF.

This sequence joins TRBV27 and TRBJ2-1; TRBD2 aligns across 8 bases. The CDR3 totals 16 residues. J lost 0 bases, V lost 4 bases, and 5 bases had no gene match. From germline, CDR1 is MNHEY and CDR2 SMNVEV (reference sequence). Written as DNA, the CDR3 is TGTGCCAGCAGTTCCCCGGGAGGGCCCTCCTACAATGAGCAGTTCTTC. It codes for CASSSPGGPSYNEQFF.

The gene calls are TRBV7-8 and TRBJ1-1, with D maybe TRBD1 (5 bases). Per the germline V gene, CDR1 is SGHVS and CDR2 is FQNEAQ. The CDR3 has 15 amino acids. V gave up 5 bases and J gave up 1 base, with 14 bases separating them. CDR3 sequence (DNA): TGTGCCAGCAGCCTGTGGGGGGAGAGGAACACTGAAGCTTTCTTT. It translates to CASSLWGERNTEAFF. Together with reference TRBV7-8 and TRBJ1-1, the CDR3 gives the full variable domain: GAGVSQSPRYKVAKRGQDVALRCDPISGHVSLFWYQQALGQGPEFLTYFQNEAQLDKSGLPSDRFFAERPEGSVSTLKIQRTQQEDSAVYLCASSLWGERNTEAFFGQGTRLTVV.

The chain combines TRBV21-1 with TRBJ1-4. TRBV21-1 is described as a pseudogene. CDR3 length equals 15 residues. The CDR3 DNA reads as TGTGCCAGCAGCCCTCCTCTAAGAATGAATGAAAAACTGTTTTTT. As protein: CASSPPLRMNEKLFF.

The chain is built from TRBV28 and TRBJ2-7, with 7 positions matching TRBD1. The germline CDR1 and CDR2 sequences are MDHEN and SYDVKM. Losses at the gene ends were 7 bases for V and 0 bases for J; bases not matched to a gene: 9. This CDR3 has 15 residues. The CDR3 reads CASTPRDRVSYEQYF. The CDR3 nucleotides read TGTGCCAGCACCCCCCGGGACAGAGTCTCCTACGAGCAGTACTTC.

V is TRBV27 and J is TRBJ2-1, with 8 bases that match TRBD2. Germline V lookup: CDR1 MNHEY, CDR2 SMNVEV (reference sequence). The CDR3 runs to 13 residues. Trimming at V came to 5 bases and at J to 10 bases, leaving 7 bases not matched to a gene. Written as DNA, the CDR3 is TGTGCCAGCAGTCTGGGCTCGGGGGGGGAGCAGTTCTTC. Translated: CASSLGSGGEQFF.

The rearrangement joins TRBV29-1 to TRBJ1-1; 7 bases align to TRBD1. V shed 2 bases and J 6 bases; nucleotides not matched to a gene: 6. In germline, CDR1 is SQVTM, CDR2 ANQGSEA. This CDR3 has 13 amino acids. In nucleotides, the CDR3 is TGCAGCGTTGAAAGACAGGGTTATCCTGAAGCTTTCTTT. The encoded protein is CSVERQGYPEAFF.

The V gene is TRBV12-5, the J gene TRBJ1-2, with D maybe TRBD1 (6 bases). Germline V lookup: CDR1 LGHNT, CDR2 FRNRAP. Between the trimmed V and J ends, which lost 10 bases and 4 bases, there was a span of 19 bases. This CDR3 spans 14 amino acids. Written as DNA, the CDR3 is TGTGCTATTGATAGCAGGGGTTCAGGCTATGGCTACACCTTC. Its translation: CAIDSRGSGYGYTF.

The V and J genes are TRBV2 and TRBJ2-1; a weak D match, TRBD2 (5 bases). The CDR3 is 13 amino acids. Trimming removed 8 bases from V and 8 bases from J, with 16 bases in between. In germline, CDR1 is SNHLY, CDR2 FYNNEI. For the CDR3, the DNA is TGTGCCAGCTGGACTTACCGTGTGGATGAGCAGTTCTTC. Amino acids: CASWTYRVDEQFF.

This clone came up a few times. This CDR3 is also generated by other DNA sequences in the sample. This rearrangement joins TRBV29-1 to TRBJ2-2; perhaps TRBD2 as D (6 bases). The CDR3 totals 14 residues. V lost 4 bases to trimming and J lost 2 bases, with 11 bases between them. Germline CDR1 reads SQVTM; CDR2 reads ANQGSEA. The CDR3, as DNA: TGCAGCGTTGTTGGGACTGCTAACACCGGGGAGCTGTTTTTT. This codes for CSVVGTANTGELFF.

The CDR3 DNA sequence: TGTGCCATCAGGGAGGGCAGGAATAACTATGGCTACACCTTC. Protein sequence: CAIREGRNNYGYTF. The gene calls are TRBV10-3 and TRBJ1-2, with unresolved D. Trimming pared 6 bases from V and 1 base from J, leaving 12 bases between. The germline CDR1 and CDR2 sequences are ENHRY and SYGVKD. This CDR3 region has 14 residues.

V usage is TRBV28 and J usage is TRBJ2-7; D is perhaps TRBD2 (7 bases). Germline CDR1 and CDR2: MDHEN and SYDVKM. This CDR3 is built from 12 residues. Trimming took 11 bases from V and 7 from J, leaving 18 bases between them. This chain's CDR3 is CAAIRGGGEQYF. CDR3 nucleotide sequence: TGTGCCGCGATTCGCGGGGGCGGAGAGCAGTACTTC.

As to this clone: This may arise from a read error, as a much more abundant clone is one base away. J is TRBJ2-7 and V is TRBV6-1; TRBD1 matches 9 bases. CDR1 and CDR2 from the germline V gene are MNHNS and SASEGT. This CDR3 has 15 amino acids. Trimming at V came to 6 bases and at J to 0 bases, leaving 6 bases not matched to a gene. CDR3 protein: CASSLGQGSSYEQYF. The CDR3 coding sequence is TGTGCCAGCAGCCTGGGACAGGGTAGCTCCTACGAGCAGTACTTC.

The chain links TRBV27 to TRBJ2-1; D might be TRBD1 (6 bases). V dropped 7 bases and J dropped 4 bases, with 14 bases sitting between them. This CDR3 is built from 14 residues. From germline, CDR1 is MNHEY and CDR2 SMNVEV (reference sequence). The CDR3 coding sequence is TGTGCCAGCACCCCCGGACAGACTTACAATGAGCAGTTCTTC. Translation gives CASTPGQTYNEQFF.

V is TRBV29-1 and J is TRBJ1-5, with a tentative D call TRBD1 (5 bases). Trimming cost V 6 bases and J 4 bases, with 10 bases left between them. In germline, CDR1 is SQVTM, CDR2 ANQGSEA. The CDR3 extends over 12 amino acids. The CDR3 sequence: CSVGVLNQPQHF. CDR3 coding DNA: TGCAGCGTAGGGGTCCTAAATCAGCCCCAGCATTTT.

The chain has TRBV9 and TRBJ2-5; possibly TRBD2 for D (6 bases). V was pared by 0 bases and J by 5 bases, with 23 bases between. The germline gives CDR1 SGDLS, CDR2 YYNGEE. The CDR3 sequence is 18 residues long. CDR3 sequence: CASSVGLGVGEERETQYF. CDR3 nucleotides: TGTGCCAGCAGCGTAGGATTGGGGGTAGGGGAGGAGCGGGAGACCCAGTACTTC.

The chain links TRBV30 to TRBJ2-1, with 11 bases aligning to TRBD2. The ends lost 3 bases at V and 7 bases at J; junction bases unmatched: 8. The CDR3 sequence is 15 residues long. The germline CDR1 and CDR2 sequences are GTSNPN and SVGIG (reference sequence). CDR3 nucleotide sequence: TGTGCCTGGAGCTCCGGGGTAGCGGGAGGGAATGAGCAGTTCTTC. Translated: CAWSSGVAGGNEQFF.

This clone has only a few counts. This chain connects TRBV19 to TRBJ2-7; tentatively, D is TRBD1 (5 bases). CDR1 LNHDA and CDR2 SQIVND come from the germline V gene (reference sequence). With 4 bases removed from V and 6 bases from J, the gap between germline ends came to 10 bases. There are 12 residues in the CDR3. DNA of the CDR3: TGTGCCAGTAGTAATATGGGGCGCGAGCAGTACTTC. It is translated as CASSNMGREQYF.

This clone was seen repeatedly, ten times or more. V is TRBV2 and J is TRBJ2-7; 8 nucleotides match TRBD2. V lost 1 base, J lost 7 bases, and 9 bases stayed unmatched. The CDR3 totals 15 residues. The germline CDR1 and CDR2 sequences are SNHLY and FYNNEI. The CDR3 loop is CASSEVGLVSLEQYF. In nucleotides, the CDR3 is TGTGCCAGCAGTGAAGTGGGACTAGTCTCCTTAGAGCAGTACTTC.